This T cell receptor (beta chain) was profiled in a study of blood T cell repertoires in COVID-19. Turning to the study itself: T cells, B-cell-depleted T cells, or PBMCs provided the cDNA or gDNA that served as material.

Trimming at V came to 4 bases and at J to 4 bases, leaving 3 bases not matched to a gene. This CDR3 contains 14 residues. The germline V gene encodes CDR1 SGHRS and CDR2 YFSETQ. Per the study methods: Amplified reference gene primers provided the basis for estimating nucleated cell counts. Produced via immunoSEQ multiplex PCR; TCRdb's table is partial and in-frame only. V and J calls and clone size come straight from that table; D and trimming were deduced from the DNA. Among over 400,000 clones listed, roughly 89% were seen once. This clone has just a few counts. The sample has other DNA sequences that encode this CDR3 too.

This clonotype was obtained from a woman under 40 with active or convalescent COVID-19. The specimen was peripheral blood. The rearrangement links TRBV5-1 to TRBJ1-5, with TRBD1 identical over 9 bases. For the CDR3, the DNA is TGCGCCAGCAGCCCCGGACAGGGGAATCAGCCCCAGCATTTT. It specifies CASSPGQGNQPQHF. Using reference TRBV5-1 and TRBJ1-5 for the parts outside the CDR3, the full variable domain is KAGVTQTPRYLIKTRGQQVTLSCSPISGHRSVSWYQQTPGQGLQFLFEYFSETQRNKGNFPGRFSGRQFSNSRSEMNVSTLELGDSALYLCASSPGQGNQPQHFGDGTRLSIL.